The 17 T cell receptor beta chains in this list originate from one sample, sequenced in a study of T cells after yellow fever vaccination. One entry per CDR3 protein, called by TCRdb with MiXCR from the 5' RACE reads. Here the sample spans around 590,000 distinct CDR3 sequences, more than 9% being singletons. Sequenced material: PBMCs, taken on the day of the yellow fever booster vaccination. The receptors were sampled from a man aged 25-45 years who received the YFV17D yellow fever vaccine.

This clonotype was detected a few times. The genes are TRBV14 and TRBJ2-2, with 7 bases aligning to TRBD1. The ends lost 4 bases at V and 1 base at J; junction bases unmatched: 3. Germline loops: CDR1 SGHDN, CDR2 FVKESK. The CDR3 runs 15 residues. The CDR3 sequence: CASSPHRGNTGELFF. The DNA of the CDR3 is TGTGCCAGCAGCCCCCACAGGGGGAACACCGGGGAGCTGTTTTTT.

This clonotype appeared a few times. The chain recombines TRBV10-1 with TRBJ2-1; 7 nucleotides align to TRBD2. Looked up from germline, CDR1 is WNHNN and CDR2 is SYGVQD (reference sequence). This CDR3 contains 16 residues. V was clipped by 0 bases and J by 4 bases; unmatched bases: 6. DNA for the CDR3: TGCGCCAGCAGTGAGTCCGGGCTAGCGGTTTACAATGAGCAGTTCTTC. Its protein product is CASSESGLAVYNEQFF.

The chain is built from TRBV20-1 and TRBJ1-2; D is ambiguous. This CDR3 region has 13 residues. Trimming pared 3 bases from V and 0 bases from J, leaving 8 bases between. Germline CDR1 and CDR2: DFQATT and SNEGSKA (reference sequence). CDR3 in DNA: TGCAGTGCTAGCGTCGCGGCTAACTATGGCTACACCTTC. Translation gives CSASVAANYGYTF.

This clonotype was observed a few times. V and J are TRBV29-1 and TRBJ2-4, with no clear D. Germline CDR1 and CDR2: SQVTM and ANQGSEA. The V and J ends lost 6 bases and 3 bases respectively, with 9 bases between them. The CDR3 covers 12 residues. Here the CDR3 reads CSVPSGKNIQYF. The CDR3 nucleotides are TGCAGCGTCCCATCCGGCAAAAACATTCAGTACTTC. The whole variable domain, remainder taken from reference TRBV29-1 and TRBJ2-4, is SAVISQKPSRDICQRGTSLTIQCQVDSQVTMMFWYRQQPGQSLTLIATANQGSEATYESGFVIDKFPISRPNLTFSTLTVSNMSPEDSSIYLCSVPSGKNIQYFGAGTRLSVL.

This clonotype was counted only a few times. The rearrangement links TRBV20-1 to TRBJ1-2; maybe TRBD1 (6 bases). The CDR3 totals 14 residues. Germline values: CDR1 DFQATT, CDR2 SNEGSKA (reference sequence). Deletions cut 5 bases from V and 6 bases from J, with 19 bases between. In DNA form, the CDR3 reads TGCAGTGCTCTCCTCCCCCGGGACATCCATGGCTACACCTTC. Translation: CSALLPRDIHGYTF.

This rearrangement joins TRBV20-1 to TRBJ2-7; 8 bases match TRBD2. V was pared by 2 bases and J by 4 bases, with 7 bases of the junction left unmatched. This CDR3 is 14 amino acids long. Germline CDR1 is DFQATT and CDR2 is SNEGSKA (reference sequence). The CDR3 DNA is TGCAGTGCTAGAAACCCCCGGGGGGGTTACGAGCAGTACTTC. Amino acids: CSARNPRGGYEQYF.

The genes are TRBV7-2 and TRBJ2-3; the D is unclear. CDR3 size: 14 residues. The germline V gene has CDR1 SGHTA and CDR2 FQGNSA. V was shortened by 3 bases and J by 0 bases, with 7 bases between the two germline ends. The CDR3 is CASSLLTSTDTQYF. The DNA for the CDR3 is TGTGCCAGCAGCTTGCTTACTAGCACAGATACGCAGTATTTT. Variable domain in full (rest from reference TRBV7-2 and TRBJ2-3): GAGVSQSPSNKVTEKGKDVELRCDPISGHTALYWYRQSLGQGLEFLIYFQGNSAPDKSGLPSDRFSAERTGGSVSTLTIQRTQQEDSAVYLCASSLLTSTDTQYFGPGTRLTVL.

This clonotype was seen more than once but under ten times. The chain couples TRBV7-9 to TRBJ2-1; no reliable D call. This CDR3 spans 12 amino acids. Germline V gene lookup returns CDR1 SEHNR and CDR2 FQNEAQ (reference sequence). V lost 5 bases and J lost 5, with 7 bases in between. The CDR3 is CASSHPNNEQFF. The CDR3 coding sequence is TGTGCCAGCAGCCACCCCAACAATGAGCAGTTCTTC.

In this sample, this clonotype turned up a few times. J is TRBJ2-4 and V is TRBV12-3 or TRBV12-4; 7 nucleotides line up with TRBD1. This CDR3 is built from 14 residues. With V trimmed by 7 bases and J by 6 bases, 9 bases remained unmatched. The chain's CDR3 is CASTLGTEGNIQYF. Written as DNA, the CDR3 is TGTGCCAGCACTCTCGGGACAGAAGGAAACATTCAGTACTTC.

Only a few counts were recorded for this clonotype. The V call is TRBV12-3 or TRBV12-4, the J call TRBJ1-5, with D unclear. The CDR3 is made up of 14 amino acids. V lost 5 bases and J lost 3, with 11 bases in between. The CDR3: CASSQDGTNQPQHF. DNA for the CDR3: TGTGCCAGCAGTCAGGACGGAACCAATCAGCCCCAGCATTTT.

This clonotype was observed at least ten times. The gene calls are TRBV7-9 and TRBJ1-1; D call uncertain. V lost 6 bases to trimming and J lost 0 bases, with 8 bases between them. This CDR3 is built from 13 residues. Germline CDR1 and CDR2: SEHNR and FQNEAQ (reference sequence). CDR3 amino acids: CASSLQMNTEAFF. DNA for the CDR3: TGTGCCAGCAGTCTACAGATGAACACTGAAGCTTTCTTT.

The chain has TRBV6-2 or TRBV6-3 and TRBJ2-7; weak D call: TRBD1 (5 bases). CDR3 length: 14 amino acids. CDR1 is MNHEY and CDR2 is SVGEGT in the germline V gene. With 3 bases removed from V and 5 bases from J, the gap between germline ends came to 14 bases. CDR3 coding DNA: TGTGCCAGCAGTTATGTAGGGGTCGAGGACGAGCAGTACTTC. Protein sequence: CASSYVGVEDEQYF.

This clonotype showed up just a few times. The chain recombines TRBV5-1 with TRBJ2-1, with TRBD2 matching over 7 bases. The V and J ends lost 2 bases and 7 bases, in that order; junction bases with no gene match: 12. The CDR3 sequence is 16 residues long. From germline, CDR1 is SGHRS and CDR2 YFSETQ. The CDR3 loop reads CASSLISGRAGNEQFF. In nucleotides, the CDR3 is TGCGCCAGCAGCTTAATCAGTGGGAGGGCCGGGAATGAGCAGTTCTTC.

The V gene is TRBV12-3 or TRBV12-4, the J gene TRBJ2-7; D is perhaps TRBD2 (6 bases). V dropped 6 bases and J dropped 3 bases, with 18 bases sitting between them. The CDR3 contains 15 residues. CDR3 protein: CASSTMAGPGYEQYF. The CDR3 DNA reads as TGTGCCAGCAGCACCATGGCGGGGCCCGGCTACGAGCAGTACTTC.

This clonotype was detected only a few times. This sequence joins TRBV27 and TRBJ2-6; 7 nucleotides match TRBD1. CDR3 size: 17 residues. Germline CDR1 is MNHEY and CDR2 is SMNVEV (reference sequence). Trimming cost V 5 bases and J 0 bases; bases outside gene matches: 7. CDR3: CASSPRGLLSGANVLTF. In nucleotides, the CDR3 is TGTGCCAGCAGTCCCAGGGGGTTACTCTCTGGGGCCAACGTCCTGACTTTC. Drawing the rest from reference TRBV27 and TRBJ2-6, the complete variable domain is EAQVTQNPRYLITVTGKKLTVTCSQNMNHEYMSWYRQDPGLGLRQIYYSMNVEVTDKGDVPEGYKVSRKEKRNFPLILESPSPNQTSLYFCASSPRGLLSGANVLTFGAGSRLTVL.

The chain is built from TRBV5-6 and TRBJ2-4; 8 bases agree with TRBD2. V lost 2 bases, J lost 0 bases, and 10 bases stayed unmatched. This CDR3 comprises 18 residues. In germline, CDR1 is SGHDT, CDR2 YYEEEE. CDR3 loop: CASSFRGSGNLAKNIQYF. Here the CDR3 DNA reads TGTGCCAGCAGCTTCCGTGGTAGCGGGAACCTAGCCAAAAACATTCAGTACTTC.

This clonotype was observed at least ten times. This chain joins TRBV12-3 or TRBV12-4 and TRBJ2-5, with 11 bases matching TRBD2. The V gene end was trimmed by 1 base and the J gene end by 5 bases; junction bases not matched to a gene: 0. This CDR3 is 14 amino acids long. The DNA for the CDR3 is TGTGCCAGCAGTTTAGTAGCGGGAGGGGAGACCCAGTACTTC. It specifies CASSLVAGGETQYF.